This entry is about one T cell receptor (beta chain). Its antigen is unidentified. This entry belongs to a study of beta chain features in type 1 diabetes. Study overall: Patients and healthy donors were similar in age, gender and cell yields. Cells sorted and examined across all samples totaled approximately 100,000,000.

TCRB transcripts that were expressed got sequenced, as all of the isolated RNA had been reverse transcribed. Sequenced by immunoSEQ multiplex PCR; TCRdb stores in-frame clones only, minus some. The profile shows about 650,000 clones, roughly 12% of them singletons. CDR3 length: 14 amino acids. J lost 1 base, V lost 6 bases, and 3 bases had no gene match. CDR1 and CDR2 (germline): SQVTM, ANQGSEA. The study, taken as a whole, reports: Type 1 diabetes patients had TCRB CDR3s that were shorter (moderately but significantly so) in all four CD4+ subsets. Any HLA type influence on TCRB rearrangement was left unresolved here.

J is TRBJ1-3 and V is TRBV29-1; 10 bases map to TRBD1. This sequence originates from a man aged 25-45 years with type 1 diabetes. Sequenced input: naive CD4+ T cells from blood. In DNA form, the CDR3 reads TGCAGCGTCGGACAGGGGGATTCTGGAAACACCATATATTTT. As protein: CSVGQGDSGNTIYF.